The 21 T cell receptor beta chains below all came from one sample that was sequenced in a study of cytomegalovirus exposure and HLA in healthy donors. The PCR had 60 Vbeta and 13 Jbeta primers. The assay was immunoSEQ multiplex PCR, and TCRdb's table has in-frame clones only and misses some. This table holds 150,000 to 200,000 clones. The sequenced sample consisted of PBMCs. The receptors here all came from a man younger than 40 in good health and CMV-seronegative.

V and J are TRBV27 and TRBJ1-1; 7 bases are a match to TRBD1. V was clipped by 4 bases and J by 7 bases; unmatched bases: 6. The length of the CDR3 is 13 residues. Germline lookup yields CDR1 MNHEY and CDR2 SMNVEV (reference sequence). CDR3 in amino acids: CASSSTTGLEAFF. The CDR3, as DNA: TGTGCCAGCAGTTCTACGACAGGGCTTGAAGCTTTCTTT.

The rearrangement uses TRBV21-1 and TRBJ2-5; the table's D call, TRBD1, was not checked against the DNA. The closer fit of TRBJ2-7 to the DNA end suggests the J call may be wrong. TRBV21-1 is a pseudogene. CDR3 size: 16 residues. The CDR3 loop is CASRELQETDIYEQYF. DNA of the CDR3: TGTGCCAGCAGGGAACTGCAAGAGACAGATATCTACGAGCAGTACTTC.

This chain's CDR3 is CAGAEGGVYQPQHF. Here the CDR3 DNA reads TGTGCCGGCGCGGAGGGGGGGGTCTATCAGCCCCAGCATTTT. V gene TRBV28 combines with J gene TRBJ1-5; TRBD1 might be the D (6 bases). The CDR3 is 14 amino acids. Trimming took 11 bases from V and 5 from J, leaving 19 bases between them. Germline CDR1 is MDHEN and CDR2 is SYDVKM. The variable domain in full, with the rest retrieved from reference TRBV28 and TRBJ1-5, is DVKVTQSSRYLVKRTGEKVFLECVQDMDHENMFWYRQDPGLGLRLIYFSYDVKMKEKGDIPEGYSVSREKKERFSLILESASTNQTSMYLCAGAEGGVYQPQHFGDGTRLSIL.

The chain has TRBV18 and TRBJ2-7, with 10 bases identical to TRBD1. Germline assignment: CDR1 KGHSH and CDR2 LQKENI. J was trimmed by 2 bases and V by 2 bases; bases with no gene match: 0. The CDR3 covers 14 residues. This CDR3 reads CASSPGTGAYEQYF. CDR3 sequence (DNA): TGTGCCAGCTCACCAGGGACAGGGGCCTACGAGCAGTACTTC.

The J gene is TRBJ1-3, the V gene TRBV6-5; D gene uncertain. Germline V gives CDR1 MNHEY, CDR2 SVGAGI. V lost 3 bases, J lost 2 bases, and 5 bases lay in between. The CDR3 spans 13 residues. CDR3 loop: CASSYYAGNTIYF. The CDR3 bases are TGTGCCAGCAGTTATTATGCTGGAAACACCATATATTTT.

CDR3 sequence (DNA): TGTGCCAGTAGCTTCACAGGGGGGACTGGAAACACCATATATTTT. Translated: CASSFTGGTGNTIYF. The chain employs TRBV19 and TRBJ1-3, with 8 bases identical to TRBD1. The CDR3 is made up of 15 amino acids. With V trimmed by 6 bases and J by 2 bases, 6 bases remained unmatched. From germline, CDR1 is LNHDA and CDR2 SQIVND (reference sequence).

The rearrangement uses TRBV5-8 and TRBJ2-2; possible D gene TRBD2, 6 bases. V lost 0 bases and J 1 base, leaving 10 bases between the germline ends. The CDR3 runs to 16 residues. Germline assignment: CDR1 SGHTS and CDR2 YDEGEE. CDR3 DNA sequence: TGTGCCAGCAGCTTGGCCTATAGCGGGAACACCGGGGAGCTGTTTTTT. This sequence encodes CASSLAYSGNTGELFF. Complete variable domain (other parts from reference TRBV5-8 and TRBJ2-2): EAGVTQSPTHLIKTRGQQATLRCSPISGHTSVYWYQQALGLGLQFLLWYDEGEERNRGNFPPRFSGRQFPNYSSELNVNALELEDSALYLCASSLAYSGNTGELFFGEGSRLTVL.

V gene TRBV5-1 combines with J gene TRBJ1-1; no firm D call. The germline V gene has CDR1 SGHRS and CDR2 YFSETQ. The ends were cut back, 2 bases at V and 4 bases at J, with 12 bases in the middle. This CDR3 spans 14 amino acids. The CDR3 region is CASSFPEVPTEAFF. CDR3 bases: TGCGCCAGCAGCTTTCCCGAGGTCCCCACTGAAGCTTTCTTT.

The chain uses TRBV11-2 and TRBJ1-1; D may be TRBD1 (6 bases). Trimming stripped 5 bases from V and 1 base from J, with 11 bases between. CDR1 and CDR2 (germline): SGHAT, FQNNGV. CDR3 length: 14 residues. The CDR3 is CASSLWGPNTEAFF. The CDR3 nucleotides read TGTGCCAGCAGCCTGTGGGGGCCGAACACTGAAGCTTTCTTT.

As DNA, the CDR3 is TGTGCCAGCACCCAGAACGACTTCATCAACTCTGGGGCCAACGTCCTGACTTTC. Translating it yields CASTQNDFINSGANVLTF. The gene calls are TRBV7-6 and TRBJ2-6; D remains ambiguous. The CDR3 length is 18 residues. Trimming removed 7 bases from V and 0 bases from J, with 19 bases in between. Germline CDR1 and CDR2: SGHVS and FNYEAQ.

The gene calls are TRBV5-4 and TRBJ2-3; 7 bases are a match to TRBD2. Germline-derived CDR1 and CDR2 are SGHNT and YYREEE (reference sequence). V shed 7 bases, J shed 1 base, and the junction held 12 bases outside the gene matches. This CDR3 has 16 amino acids. CDR3: CASSLKAGSRTDTQYF. CDR3 coding DNA: TGTGCCAGCTCTCTCAAAGCGGGGAGTCGCACAGATACGCAGTATTTT. Full variable domain (rest looked up from reference TRBV5-4 and TRBJ2-3): ETGVTQSPTHLIKTRGQQVTLRCSSQSGHNTVSWYQQALGQGPQFIFQYYREEENGRGNFPPRFSGLQFPNYSSELNVNALELDDSALYLCASSLKAGSRTDTQYFGPGTRLTVL.

The chain employs TRBV29-1 and TRBJ1-2, with 9 positions matching TRBD1. From germline, CDR1 is SQVTM and CDR2 ANQGSEA. With V trimmed by 8 bases and J by 3 bases, 7 bases remained unmatched. The CDR3 runs to 13 residues. The CDR3 is CSSRTGDDYGYTF. CDR3 nucleotides: TGCAGCTCACGGACAGGGGACGACTATGGCTACACCTTC.

CDR3 DNA sequence: TGCAGCGTTCTAGCAGTCACGACGGGATACGAGCAGTACTTC. It yields the protein CSVLAVTTGYEQYF. This chain uses TRBV29-1 with TRBJ2-7, with TRBD2 as a possible D gene (5 bases). V lost 5 bases and J 4 bases, leaving 18 bases between the germline ends. This CDR3 is 14 amino acids long. Germline loops: CDR1 SQVTM, CDR2 ANQGSEA.

The chain uses TRBV5-1 and TRBJ1-2, with TRBD1 identical over 7 bases. Trimming at V came to 4 bases and at J to 4 bases, leaving 10 bases not matched to a gene. The germline V gene encodes CDR1 SGHRS and CDR2 YFSETQ. This CDR3 spans 15 amino acids. Written as DNA, the CDR3 is TGCGCCAGCAGCCCAACCGGGACAGTCGGCTATGGCTACACCTTC. This gives the protein CASSPTGTVGYGYTF.

The chain carries TRBV30 and TRBJ2-3; 14 bases are shared with TRBD2. In germline, CDR1 is GTSNPN, CDR2 SVGIG (reference sequence). After removal of 5 bases from V and 3 bases from J, the junction contained 1 base not matched to a gene. CDR3 length: 14 residues. The CDR3 region is CAWGLAGGTDTQYF. DNA of the CDR3: TGTGCCTGGGGACTAGCGGGAGGTACAGATACGCAGTATTTT.

V is TRBV19 and J is TRBJ2-6, with 8 bases identical to TRBD1. V gave up 10 bases and J gave up 1 base; unmatched junction bases: 12. Looked up from germline, CDR1 is LNHDA and CDR2 is SQIVND (reference sequence). The CDR3 spans 17 residues. The CDR3 bases are TGTGCCACGACCGAGGCCAGGGGGCCGTCTGGGGCCAACGTCCTGACTTTC. Its translation: CATTEARGPSGANVLTF.

The V and J genes are TRBV5-1 and TRBJ2-2; D is possibly TRBD2 (7 bases). Per germline, CDR1 SGHRS and CDR2 YFSETQ. Trimming cost V 4 bases and J 5 bases, with 15 bases left between them. The CDR3 is 15 amino acids. In DNA, the CDR3 is TGCGCCAGCAGCCTGAGGGGGGGAGAGACCGGGGAGCTGTTTTTT. Translation gives CASSLRGGETGELFF.

The V gene is TRBV19, the J gene TRBJ2-3; TRBD1 agrees at 7 bases. This CDR3 has 14 amino acids. J gave up 2 bases and V 7 bases, and 6 bases lay outside the gene matches. The V gene's germline CDR1 is LNHDA and CDR2 SQIVND (reference sequence). The CDR3, as DNA: TGTGCCAGTAACGAGGGGGCGCCCACAGATACGCAGTATTTT. Its protein product is CASNEGAPTDTQYF.

The chain has TRBV28 and TRBJ2-3, with 9 nucleotides matching TRBD2. The CDR3 consists of 19 residues. The germline CDR1 and CDR2 sequences are MDHEN and SYDVKM. With V trimmed by 3 bases and J by 2 bases, 15 bases remained unmatched. The CDR3 DNA is TGTGCCAGCAGTTTGGACCTGGAGCTAGCGGGGCCCCTCACAGATACGCAGTATTTT. Protein: CASSLDLELAGPLTDTQYF.

The CDR3 nucleotides are TGTGCCAGCAGCCCGTACACCGGGGAGCTGTTTTTT. Residues: CASSPYTGELFF. The chain uses TRBV7-2 and TRBJ2-2, with D hard to call. CDR3 length equals 12 residues. The V gene's germline CDR1 is SGHTA and CDR2 FQGNSA. V dropped 5 bases and J dropped 3 bases, with 4 bases sitting between them.

This rearrangement joins TRBV2 to TRBJ2-1; TRBD1 agrees at 8 bases. The CDR3 runs 15 residues. CDR1 is SNHLY and CDR2 is FYNNEI in the germline V gene. V was pared by 5 bases and J by 0 bases, with 3 bases of the junction left unmatched. The CDR3 DNA is TGTGCCAGCAGTTACGACAGGGGCTCCTACAATGAGCAGTTCTTC. As protein: CASSYDRGSYNEQFF.